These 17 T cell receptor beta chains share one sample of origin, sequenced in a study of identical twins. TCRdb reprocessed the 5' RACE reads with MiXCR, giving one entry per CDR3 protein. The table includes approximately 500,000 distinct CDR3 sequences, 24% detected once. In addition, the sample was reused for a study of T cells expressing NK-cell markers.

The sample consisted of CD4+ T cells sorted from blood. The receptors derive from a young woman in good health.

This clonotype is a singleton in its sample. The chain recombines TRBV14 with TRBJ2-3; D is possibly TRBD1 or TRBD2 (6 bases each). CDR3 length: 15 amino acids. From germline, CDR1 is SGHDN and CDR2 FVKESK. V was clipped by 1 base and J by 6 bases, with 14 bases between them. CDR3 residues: CASSQVHGGGDTQYF. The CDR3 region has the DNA TGTGCCAGCAGCCAAGTTCACGGAGGGGGGGATACGCAGTATTTT.

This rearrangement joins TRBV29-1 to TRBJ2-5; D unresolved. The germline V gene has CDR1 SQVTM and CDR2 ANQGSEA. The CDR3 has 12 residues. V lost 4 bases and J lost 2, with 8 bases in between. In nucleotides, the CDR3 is TGCAGCGTTGGGAAAGGGCAAGAGACCCAGTACTTC. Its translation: CSVGKGQETQYF.

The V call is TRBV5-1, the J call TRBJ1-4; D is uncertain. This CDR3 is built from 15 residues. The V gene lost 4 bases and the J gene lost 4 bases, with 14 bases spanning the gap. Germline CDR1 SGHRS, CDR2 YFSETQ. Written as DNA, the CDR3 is TGCGCCAGCAGCGATACAGCTGGCGGTAATGAAAAACTGTTTTTT. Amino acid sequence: CASSDTAGGNEKLFF.

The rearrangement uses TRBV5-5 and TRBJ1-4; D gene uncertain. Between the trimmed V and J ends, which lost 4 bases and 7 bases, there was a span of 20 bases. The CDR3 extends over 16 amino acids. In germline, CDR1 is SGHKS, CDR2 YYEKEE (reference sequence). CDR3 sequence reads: CASSPWTGRSAEKLFF. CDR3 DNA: TGTGCCAGCAGCCCTTGGACGGGGAGGAGCGCTGAAAAACTGTTTTTT.

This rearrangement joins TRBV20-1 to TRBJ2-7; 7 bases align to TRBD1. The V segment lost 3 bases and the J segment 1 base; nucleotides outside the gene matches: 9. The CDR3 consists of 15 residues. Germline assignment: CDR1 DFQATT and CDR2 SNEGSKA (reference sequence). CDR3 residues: CSASPFRQGSYEQYF. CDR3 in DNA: TGCAGTGCTAGTCCTTTTCGACAGGGATCCTACGAGCAGTACTTC.

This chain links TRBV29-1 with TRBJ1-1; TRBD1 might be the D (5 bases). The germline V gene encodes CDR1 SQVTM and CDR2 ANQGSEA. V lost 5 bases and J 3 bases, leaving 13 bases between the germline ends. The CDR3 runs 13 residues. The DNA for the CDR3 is TGCAGCGTTAAGGGACGCGTTGACACTGAAGCTTTCTTT. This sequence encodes CSVKGRVDTEAFF.

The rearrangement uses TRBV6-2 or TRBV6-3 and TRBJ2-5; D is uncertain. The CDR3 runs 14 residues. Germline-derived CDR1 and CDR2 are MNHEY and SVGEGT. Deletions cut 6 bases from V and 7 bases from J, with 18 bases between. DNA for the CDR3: TGTGCCAGCAGGCCCGGACGGGCTCAGTGGACCCAGTACTTC. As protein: CASRPGRAQWTQYF.

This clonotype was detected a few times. CDR3: CASADPLVRRAFF. CDR3 nucleotides: TGCGCCAGCGCCGACCCACTGGTAAGGCGAGCTTTCTTT. The chain is built from TRBV5-1 and TRBJ1-1, with D unresolved. Germline CDR1 is SGHRS and CDR2 is YFSETQ. This CDR3 region has 13 residues. Trimming removed 7 bases at V and 10 bases at J, with 20 bases between.

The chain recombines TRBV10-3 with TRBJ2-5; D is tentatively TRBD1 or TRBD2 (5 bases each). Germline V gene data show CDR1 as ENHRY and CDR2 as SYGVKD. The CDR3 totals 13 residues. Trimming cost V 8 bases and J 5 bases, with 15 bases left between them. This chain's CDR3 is CAIERGLGETQYF. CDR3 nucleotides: TGTGCCATCGAGAGGGGCCTGGGGGAGACCCAGTACTTC.

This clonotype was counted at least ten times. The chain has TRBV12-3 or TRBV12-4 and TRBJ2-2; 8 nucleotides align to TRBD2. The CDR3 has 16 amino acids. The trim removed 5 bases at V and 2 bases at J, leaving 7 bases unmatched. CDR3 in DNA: TGTGCCAGCAGTCCGGGGGGGGGACACAACACCGGGGAGCTGTTTTTT. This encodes CASSPGGGHNTGELFF.

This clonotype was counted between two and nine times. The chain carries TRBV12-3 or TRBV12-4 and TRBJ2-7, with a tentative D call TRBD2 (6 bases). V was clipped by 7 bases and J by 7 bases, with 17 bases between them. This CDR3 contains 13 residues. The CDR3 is CASTGGWAREQYF. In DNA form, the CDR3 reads TGTGCCAGCACTGGGGGGTGGGCGAGGGAGCAGTACTTC.

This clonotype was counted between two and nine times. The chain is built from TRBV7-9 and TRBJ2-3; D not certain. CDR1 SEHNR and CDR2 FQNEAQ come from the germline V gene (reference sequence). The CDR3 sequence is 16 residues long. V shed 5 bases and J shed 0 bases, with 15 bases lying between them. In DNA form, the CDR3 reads TGTGCCAGCAGCCCCCCGTCCGAGACTAGCACAGATACGCAGTATTTT. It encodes CASSPPSETSTDTQYF.

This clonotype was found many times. The CDR3 bases are TGTGCCACCAGTGACTCCGACCCGACGGCAAATGGGACTGAAGCTTTCTTT. This translates into CATSDSDPTANGTEAFF. The rearrangement joins TRBV24-1 to TRBJ1-1; D is uncertain. Germline V gene sequence: CDR1 KGHDR, CDR2 SFDVKD. The V end was cut by 4 bases, the J end by 5 bases, with 22 bases between. CDR3 length equals 17 residues.

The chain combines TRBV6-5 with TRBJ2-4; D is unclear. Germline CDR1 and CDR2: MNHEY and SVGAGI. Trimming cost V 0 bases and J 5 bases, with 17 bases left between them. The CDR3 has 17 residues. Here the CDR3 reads CASSYSGGWARENIQYF. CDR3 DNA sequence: TGTGCCAGCAGTTACTCGGGCGGTTGGGCCAGAGAAAACATTCAGTACTTC.

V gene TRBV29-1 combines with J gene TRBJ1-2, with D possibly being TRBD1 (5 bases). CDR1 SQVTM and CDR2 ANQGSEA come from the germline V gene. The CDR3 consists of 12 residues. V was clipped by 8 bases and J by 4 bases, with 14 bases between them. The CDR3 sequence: CSSNRDGYGYTF. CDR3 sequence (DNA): TGCAGCTCAAACCGGGACGGCTATGGCTACACCTTC.

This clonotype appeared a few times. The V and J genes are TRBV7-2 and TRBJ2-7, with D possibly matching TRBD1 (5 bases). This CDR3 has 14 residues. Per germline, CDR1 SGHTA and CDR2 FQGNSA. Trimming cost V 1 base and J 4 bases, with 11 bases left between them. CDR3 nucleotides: TGTGCCAGCAGCTTAGTTTGGACACAGTACGAGCAGTACTTC. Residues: CASSLVWTQYEQYF.

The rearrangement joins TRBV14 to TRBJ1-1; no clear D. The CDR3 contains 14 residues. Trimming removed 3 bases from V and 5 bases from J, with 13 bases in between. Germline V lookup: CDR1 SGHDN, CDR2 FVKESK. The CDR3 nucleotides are TGTGCCAGCAGCCACTCTATGGCGGGGACTGAAGCTTTCTTT. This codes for CASSHSMAGTEAFF.